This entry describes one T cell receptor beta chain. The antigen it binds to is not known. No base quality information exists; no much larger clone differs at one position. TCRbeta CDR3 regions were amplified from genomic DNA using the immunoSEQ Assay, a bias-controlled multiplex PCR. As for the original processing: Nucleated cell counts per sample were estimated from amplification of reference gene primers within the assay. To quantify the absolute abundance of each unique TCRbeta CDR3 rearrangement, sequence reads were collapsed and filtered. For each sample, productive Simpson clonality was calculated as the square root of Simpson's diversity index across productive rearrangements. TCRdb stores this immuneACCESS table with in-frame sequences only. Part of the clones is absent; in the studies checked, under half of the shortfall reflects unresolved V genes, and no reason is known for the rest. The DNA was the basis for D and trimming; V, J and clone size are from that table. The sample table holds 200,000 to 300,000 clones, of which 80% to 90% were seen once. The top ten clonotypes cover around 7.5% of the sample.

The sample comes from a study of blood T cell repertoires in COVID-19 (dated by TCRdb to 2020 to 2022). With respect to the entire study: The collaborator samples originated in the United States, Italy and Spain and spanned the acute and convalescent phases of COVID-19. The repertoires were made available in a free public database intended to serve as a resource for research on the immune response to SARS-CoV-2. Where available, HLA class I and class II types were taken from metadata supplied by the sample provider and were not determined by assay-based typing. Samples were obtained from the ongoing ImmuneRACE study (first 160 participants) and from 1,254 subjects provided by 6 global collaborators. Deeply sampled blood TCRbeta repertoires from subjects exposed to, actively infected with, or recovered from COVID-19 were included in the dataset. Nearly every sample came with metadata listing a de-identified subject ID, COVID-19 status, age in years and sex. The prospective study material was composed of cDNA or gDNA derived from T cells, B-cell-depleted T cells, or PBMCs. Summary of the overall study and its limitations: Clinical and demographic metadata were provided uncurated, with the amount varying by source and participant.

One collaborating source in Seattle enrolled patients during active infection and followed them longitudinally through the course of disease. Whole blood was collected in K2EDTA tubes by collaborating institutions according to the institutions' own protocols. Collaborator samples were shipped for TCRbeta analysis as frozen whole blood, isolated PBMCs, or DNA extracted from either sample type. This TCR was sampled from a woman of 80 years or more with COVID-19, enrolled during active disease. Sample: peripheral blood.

In nucleotides, the sequence is TGTGCCAGCAGTTACACTGCTGACACCGGGGAGCTGTTTTTT. This gives the protein CASSYTADTGELFF. The rearranged chain carries TRBV6-6 and TRBJ2-2; the D gene is not confidently resolved. The trim is 2 bases for V and 3 bases for J, with a gap of 7 bases between the germline ends. CDR1 and CDR2, looked up from the germline V gene (reference sequence), are MNHNY and SVGAGI. The CDR3 runs 14 amino acids, cysteine and phenylalanine included. The entry retains the CDR3 DNA only, 42 bases that are in frame from base 1.